This TCR beta chain appears in the sequencing data of a study of cytomegalovirus exposure and HLA in healthy donors. Unmatched junction bases numbered 8, after V lost 4 bases and J lost 2 bases. The CDR3 length is 15 residues. Germline V CDR1 and CDR2: SGDLS, YYNGEE. Here immunoSEQ multiplex PCR was the method, and the copy in TCRdb shows in-frame clones only, minus some. The profile shows 110,000 or so clones, about 94% of them singletons. This receptor was obtained from a woman between 18 and 29 years old in good health and CMV-seronegative. This rearrangement joins TRBV9 to TRBJ2-5, with 7 bases fitting TRBD1. The specimen was PBMCs. CDR3 sequence (DNA): TGTGCCAGCAGCCCCTGGACAGGACGTCAAGAGACCCAGTACTTC. It translates to CASSPWTGRQETQYF.